The clone carrying this T cell receptor (beta chain) was observed once. Amplification used 60 Vbeta primers and 13 Jbeta primers. Data came from immunoSEQ multiplex PCR; TCRdb stores just in-frame clones and leaves some out. Of around 140,000 clones listed, 78% were seen once; the top ten hold less than 3%. CDR3 length: 12 residues. Germline V gene lookup returns CDR1 SGHDT and CDR2 YYEEEE. The ends lost 2 bases at V and 6 bases at J; junction bases unmatched: 2. The data originate from a study of cytomegalovirus exposure and HLA in healthy donors. The clonotype originates from a female donor in good health and CMV-seronegative. The specimen sequenced was PBMCs. This chain connects TRBV5-6 to TRBJ2-7; 7 nucleotides align to TRBD1. For the CDR3, the DNA is TGTGCCAGCAGCTTCAGGGGGACCGAGCAGTACTTC. Translated, it gives CASSFRGTEQYF.